The sample holds a few counts of the clone carrying this TCR beta chain. Antigen: not known. The data were taken from a study of shared clonotypes between healthy human individuals. Study as a whole: The study used three CD4 naive, three CD4 memory, two CD8 naive and one CD8 memory plate per donor.

Study-wide findings and caveats: What naive subsets generally showed was a larger estimated richness than memory subsets showed. Some naive CD4 clonotypes, roughly 4.5%, turned up in common across several donors.

Sequenced by immunoSEQ multiplex PCR; TCRdb stores in-frame clones only, minus some. In the table there are some 1,100,000 clones, about four fifths of which are singletons. Trimming removed 4 bases at V and 0 bases at J, with 13 bases between. Germline CDR1 reads SGHRS; CDR2 reads YFSETQ. There are 15 residues in the CDR3. This chain connects TRBV5-1 to TRBJ1-2; D remains ambiguous. The sample taken for sequencing was memory CD4+ T cells from PBMCs. Regarding subset: CD45RA-negative fraction. This receptor was identified in a man aged 18 to 30 in good health. Some clones in this sample may be carry-over from other donors' samples. The CDR3 DNA reads as TGCGCCAGCAGCCCTATAGGGAGTACTAACTATGGCTACACCTTC. This sequence encodes CASSPIGSTNYGYTF.